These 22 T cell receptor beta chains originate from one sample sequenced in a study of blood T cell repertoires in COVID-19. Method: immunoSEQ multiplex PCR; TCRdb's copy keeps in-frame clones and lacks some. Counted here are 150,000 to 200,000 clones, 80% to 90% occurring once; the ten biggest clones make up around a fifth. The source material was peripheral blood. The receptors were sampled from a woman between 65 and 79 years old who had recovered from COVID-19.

CDR3 sequence (DNA): TGTGCCAGCAGTTTAGCGGGACTAGCGGAAGAGACCCAGTACTTC. It specifies CASSLAGLAEETQYF. The chain recombines TRBV28 with TRBJ2-5; 11 bases are a match to TRBD2. CDR3 size: 15 residues. The V gene end was trimmed by 2 bases and the J gene end by 3 bases; junction bases not matched to a gene: 2. CDR1 is MDHEN, CDR2 SYDVKM, per germline.

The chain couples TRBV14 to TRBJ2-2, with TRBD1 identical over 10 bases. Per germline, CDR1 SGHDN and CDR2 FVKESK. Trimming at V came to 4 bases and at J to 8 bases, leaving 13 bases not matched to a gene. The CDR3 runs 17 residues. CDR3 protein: CASSRRPPGQGRGELFF. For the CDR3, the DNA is TGTGCCAGCAGCCGACGACCCCCGGGACAGGGGAGGGGGGAGCTGTTTTTT. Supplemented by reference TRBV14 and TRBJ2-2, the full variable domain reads EAGVTQFPSHSVIEKGQTVTLRCDPISGHDNLYWYRRVMGKEIKFLLHFVKESKQDESGMPNNRFLAERTGGTYSTLKVQPAELEDSGVYFCASSRRPPGQGRGELFFGEGSRLTVL.

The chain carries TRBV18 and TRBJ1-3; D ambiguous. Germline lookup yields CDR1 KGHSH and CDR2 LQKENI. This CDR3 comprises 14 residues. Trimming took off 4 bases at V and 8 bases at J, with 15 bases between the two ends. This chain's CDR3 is CASSLRPDRDTIYF. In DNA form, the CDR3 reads TGTGCCAGCTCACTTCGACCCGATCGGGACACCATATATTTT.

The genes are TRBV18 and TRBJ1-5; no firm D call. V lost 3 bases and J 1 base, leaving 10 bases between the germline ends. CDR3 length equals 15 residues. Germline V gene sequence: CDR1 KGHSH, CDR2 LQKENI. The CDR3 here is CASSPAGFSNQPQHF. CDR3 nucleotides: TGTGCCAGCTCACCTGCGGGGTTCAGCAATCAGCCCCAGCATTTT.

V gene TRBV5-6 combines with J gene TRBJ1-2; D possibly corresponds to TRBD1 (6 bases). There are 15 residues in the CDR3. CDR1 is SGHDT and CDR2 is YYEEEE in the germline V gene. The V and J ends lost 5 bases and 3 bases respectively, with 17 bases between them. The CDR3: CASSSHPTGHYGYTF. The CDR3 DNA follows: TGTGCCAGCAGTTCCCACCCGACAGGCCACTATGGCTACACCTTC.

In nucleotides, the CDR3 is TGCGCCAGCAGCCCCGGGGAGGGGCCGTACAATGAGCAGTTCTTC. It yields the protein CASSPGEGPYNEQFF. This chain uses TRBV4-1 with TRBJ2-1, with 7 bases aligning to TRBD2. This CDR3 spans 15 amino acids. The V segment lost 4 bases and the J segment 4 bases; nucleotides outside the gene matches: 7. Germline lookup yields CDR1 MGHRA and CDR2 YSYEKL.

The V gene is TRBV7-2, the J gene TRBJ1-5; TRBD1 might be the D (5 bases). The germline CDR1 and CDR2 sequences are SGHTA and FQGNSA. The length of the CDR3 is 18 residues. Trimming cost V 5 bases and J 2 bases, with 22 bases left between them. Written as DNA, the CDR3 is TGTGCCAGCAGCCTAGGGGCCGCTGGATCTTGGGGCAATCAGCCCCAGCATTTT. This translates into CASSLGAAGSWGNQPQHF.

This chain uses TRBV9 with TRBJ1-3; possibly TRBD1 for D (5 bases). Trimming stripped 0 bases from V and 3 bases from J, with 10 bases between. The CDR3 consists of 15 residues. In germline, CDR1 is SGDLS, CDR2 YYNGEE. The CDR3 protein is CASSVGGSFGNTIYF. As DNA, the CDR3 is TGTGCCAGCAGCGTAGGGGGCAGCTTTGGAAACACCATATATTTT.

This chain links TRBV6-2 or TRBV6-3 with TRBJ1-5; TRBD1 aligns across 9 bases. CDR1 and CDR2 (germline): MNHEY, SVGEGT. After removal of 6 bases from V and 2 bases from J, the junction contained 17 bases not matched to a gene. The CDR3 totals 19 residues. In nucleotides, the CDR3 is TGTGCCAGCAGCCCAAAGAGGTCGGGACAGGGTTTCGGCAATCAGCCCCAGCATTTT. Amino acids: CASSPKRSGQGFGNQPQHF.

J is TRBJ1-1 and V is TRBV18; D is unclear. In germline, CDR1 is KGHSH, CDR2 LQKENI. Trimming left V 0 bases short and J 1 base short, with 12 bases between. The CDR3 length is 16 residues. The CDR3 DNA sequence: TGTGCCAGCTCACCACCGTGGCGGCAACCGAACACTGAAGCTTTCTTT. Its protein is CASSPPWRQPNTEAFF.

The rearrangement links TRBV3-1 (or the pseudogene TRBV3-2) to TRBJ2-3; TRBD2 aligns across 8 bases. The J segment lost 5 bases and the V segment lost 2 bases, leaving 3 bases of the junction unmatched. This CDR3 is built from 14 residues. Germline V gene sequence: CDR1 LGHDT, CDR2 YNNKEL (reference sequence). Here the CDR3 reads CASSQTSGGDTQYF. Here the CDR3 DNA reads TGTGCCAGCAGCCAAACTAGCGGAGGAGATACGCAGTATTTT.

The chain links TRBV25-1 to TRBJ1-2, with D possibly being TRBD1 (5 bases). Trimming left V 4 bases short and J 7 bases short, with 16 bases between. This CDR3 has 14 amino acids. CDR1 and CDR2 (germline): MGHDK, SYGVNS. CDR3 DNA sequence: TGTGCCAGCAGTGCCCAGGGATCCCTCTTTGGCTACACCTTC. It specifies CASSAQGSLFGYTF.

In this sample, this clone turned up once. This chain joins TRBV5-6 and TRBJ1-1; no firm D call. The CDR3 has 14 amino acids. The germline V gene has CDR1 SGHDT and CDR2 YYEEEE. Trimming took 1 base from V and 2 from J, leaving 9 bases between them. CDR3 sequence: CASSLRPSNTEAFF. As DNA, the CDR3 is TGTGCCAGCAGCTTGCGTCCCAGTAACACTGAAGCTTTCTTT. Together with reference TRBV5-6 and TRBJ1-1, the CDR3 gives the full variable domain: DAGVTQSPTHLIKTRGQQVTLRCSPKSGHDTVSWYQQALGQGPQFIFQYYEEEERQRGNFPDRFSGHQFPNYSSELNVNALLLGDSALYLCASSLRPSNTEAFFGQGTRLTVV.

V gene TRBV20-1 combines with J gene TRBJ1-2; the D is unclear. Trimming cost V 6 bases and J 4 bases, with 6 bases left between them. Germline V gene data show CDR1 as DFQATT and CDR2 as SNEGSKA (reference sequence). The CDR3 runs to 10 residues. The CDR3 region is CSANSYGYTF. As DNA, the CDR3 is TGCAGTGCAAACAGCTATGGCTACACCTTC.

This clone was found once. The chain's CDR3 is CASSYPGTGSNTEAFF. The CDR3 nucleotides are TGTGCCAGCAGTTACCCCGGGACAGGGTCTAACACTGAAGCTTTCTTT. The chain carries TRBV6-5 and TRBJ1-1, with 9 bases fitting TRBD1. The CDR3 is made up of 16 amino acids. Germline loops: CDR1 MNHEY, CDR2 SVGAGI. Germline trimming cut 2 bases from V and 2 bases from J; bases unmatched to any gene: 6.

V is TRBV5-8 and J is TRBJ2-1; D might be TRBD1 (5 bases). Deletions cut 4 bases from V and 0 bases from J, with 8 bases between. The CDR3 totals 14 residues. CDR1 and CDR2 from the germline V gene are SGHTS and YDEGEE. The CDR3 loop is CASSKGPSYNEQFF. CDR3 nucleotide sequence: TGTGCCAGCAGCAAGGGGCCCTCCTACAATGAGCAGTTCTTC.

The CDR3 DNA reads TGCGCCAGCAGCCAAGATCGCGGTACAACTAATGAAAAACTGTTTTTT. It yields the protein CASSQDRGTTNEKLFF. The gene calls are TRBV4-1 and TRBJ1-4; D gene uncertain. Trimming left V 0 bases short and J 0 bases short, with 8 bases between. CDR1 and CDR2 from the germline V gene are MGHRA and YSYEKL. The CDR3 runs to 16 residues.

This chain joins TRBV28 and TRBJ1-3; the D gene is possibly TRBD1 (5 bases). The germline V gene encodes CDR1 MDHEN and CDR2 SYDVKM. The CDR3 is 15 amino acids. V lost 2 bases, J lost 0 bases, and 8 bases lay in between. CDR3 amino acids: CASSLRGLSGNTIYF. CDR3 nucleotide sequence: TGTGCCAGCAGTTTACGGGGACTCTCTGGAAACACCATATATTTT.

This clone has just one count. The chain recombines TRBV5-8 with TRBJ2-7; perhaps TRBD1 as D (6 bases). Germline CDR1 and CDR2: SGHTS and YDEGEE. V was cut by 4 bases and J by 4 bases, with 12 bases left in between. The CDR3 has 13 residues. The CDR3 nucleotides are TGTGCCAGCAGCGCAGGGGTTCTGTACGAGCAGTACTTC. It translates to CASSAGVLYEQYF.

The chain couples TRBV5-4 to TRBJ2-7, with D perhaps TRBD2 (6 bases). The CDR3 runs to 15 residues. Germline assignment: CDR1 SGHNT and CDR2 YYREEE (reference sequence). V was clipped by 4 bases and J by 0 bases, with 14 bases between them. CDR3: CASSTGDARSYEQYF. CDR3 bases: TGTGCCAGCAGCACGGGGGACGCCCGCTCCTACGAGCAGTACTTC.

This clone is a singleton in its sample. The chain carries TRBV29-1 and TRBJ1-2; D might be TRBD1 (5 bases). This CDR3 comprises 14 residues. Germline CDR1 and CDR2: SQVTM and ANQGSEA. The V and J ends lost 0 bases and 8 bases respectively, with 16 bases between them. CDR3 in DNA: TGCAGCGTTGAAGACCGCGGGGGGTGGGGGGGCTACACCTTC. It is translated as CSVEDRGGWGGYTF.

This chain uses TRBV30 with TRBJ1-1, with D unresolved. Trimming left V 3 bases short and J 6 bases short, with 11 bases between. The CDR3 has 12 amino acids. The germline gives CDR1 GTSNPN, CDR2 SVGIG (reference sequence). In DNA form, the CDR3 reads TGTGCCTGGAGGGGAGGGTGGGCTGAAGCTTTCTTT. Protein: CAWRGGWAEAFF. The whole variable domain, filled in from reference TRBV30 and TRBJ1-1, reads SQTIHQWPATLVQPVGSPLSLECTVEGTSNPNLYWYRQAAGRGLQLLFYSVGIGQISSEVPQNLSASRPQDRQFILSSKKLLLSDSGFYLCAWRGGWAEAFFGQGTRLTVV.